Presented here are 21 T cell receptor beta chains from one specimen sequenced in a study of T cell responses to AZD1222 COVID-19 vaccine. Clones were read by immunoSEQ multiplex PCR, and TCRdb kept only the in-frame ones, dropping some. The sample has some 90,000 clones, 88% seen once; the top ten hold approximately 21%. The sample in question was peripheral blood, obtained on day 0 of AZD1222 vaccination. The receptors derive from an adult in good health.

V and J are TRBV7-2 and TRBJ1-4; D is possibly TRBD1 (6 bases). This CDR3 has 16 amino acids. Germline loops: CDR1 SGHTA, CDR2 FQGNSA. Trimming left V 0 bases short and J 4 bases short, with 12 bases between. CDR3 in amino acids: CASSLAPGRGNEKLFF. The DNA of the CDR3 is TGTGCCAGCAGCTTAGCGCCAGGCAGGGGTAATGAAAAACTGTTTTTT.

This clone has more than one count but fewer than ten. The chain couples TRBV5-6 to TRBJ1-6; the match to TRBD1 covers 7 bases. V was pared by 1 base and J by 9 bases, with 13 bases of the junction left unmatched. There are 17 residues in the CDR3. CDR1 and CDR2 (germline): SGHDT, YYEEEE. CDR3 amino acids: CASSLFGQDAHASPLHF. As DNA, the CDR3 is TGTGCCAGCAGCTTGTTCGGACAGGACGCGCATGCTTCACCCCTCCACTTT.

CDR3 amino acids: CASSAGRASYNEQFF. The DNA for the CDR3 is TGTGCCAGCAGTGCCGGGAGGGCCTCCTACAATGAGCAGTTCTTC. The chain employs TRBV28 and TRBJ2-1, with 8 bases that match TRBD2. The CDR3 spans 15 residues. The J segment lost 0 bases and the V segment lost 5 bases, leaving 3 bases of the junction unmatched. The germline V gene has CDR1 MDHEN and CDR2 SYDVKM.

This clone was observed once. V is TRBV7-2 and J is TRBJ2-3; no firm D call. V was shortened by 1 base and J by 6 bases, with 11 bases between the two germline ends. From germline, CDR1 is SGHTA and CDR2 FQGNSA. This CDR3 has 14 amino acids. The CDR3 sequence: CASSLGSGEDTQYF. The CDR3 DNA reads TGTGCCAGCAGCTTAGGGTCGGGTGAGGATACGCAGTATTTT.

The V and J genes are TRBV5-6 and TRBJ1-2; possible D gene TRBD1, 5 bases. V lost 0 bases, J lost 10 bases, and 25 bases lay in between. This CDR3 has 17 residues. Germline V CDR1 and CDR2: SGHDT, YYEEEE. The CDR3 DNA follows: TGTGCCAGCAGCTTGGCAAGGGGAACGGGACTACTACGCGTCTACACCTTC. Protein: CASSLARGTGLLRVYTF.

The V call is TRBV5-4, the J call TRBJ2-7; 7 bases are shared with TRBD2. CDR3 length equals 14 residues. With 3 bases clipped from V and 3 bases from J, the junction kept 6 bases outside the gene matches. The germline V gene has CDR1 SGHNT and CDR2 YYREEE (reference sequence). DNA of the CDR3: TGTGCCAGCAGCTACCGGGACTACGACTACGAGCAGTACTTC. It is translated as CASSYRDYDYEQYF.

This clone was detected a few times. The V and J genes are TRBV14 and TRBJ1-2, with 9 bases that match TRBD1. V lost 0 bases to trimming and J lost 4 bases; unmatched junction nucleotides: 3. Looked up from germline, CDR1 is SGHDN and CDR2 is FVKESK. The CDR3 runs 15 residues. The CDR3 sequence is CASSQDGTGPYGYTF. In DNA, the CDR3 is TGTGCCAGCAGCCAAGATGGGACAGGGCCCTATGGCTACACCTTC.

This clone was counted once. The rearrangement uses TRBV5-4 and TRBJ1-1; tentatively, D is TRBD1 (5 bases). This CDR3 is built from 15 residues. Germline V gene lookup returns CDR1 SGHNT and CDR2 YYREEE (reference sequence). V shed 0 bases and J shed 0 bases, with 9 bases lying between them. In nucleotides, the CDR3 is TGTGCCAGCAGCTTGGCGGGGCCAATGAACACTGAAGCTTTCTTT. Encoded protein: CASSLAGPMNTEAFF. Full variable domain (remainder filled in from reference TRBV5-4 and TRBJ1-1): ETGVTQSPTHLIKTRGQQVTLRCSSQSGHNTVSWYQQALGQGPQFIFQYYREEENGRGNFPPRFSGLQFPNYSSELNVNALELDDSALYLCASSLAGPMNTEAFFGQGTRLTVV.

V and J are TRBV15 and TRBJ2-5; D gene unclear. In germline, CDR1 is LNHNV, CDR2 YYDKDF (reference sequence). This CDR3 has 16 residues. The V gene lost 6 bases and the J gene lost 5 bases, with 22 bases spanning the gap. The CDR3 nucleotides are TGTGCCACCAGTCTAGGTTATGGCGGCCGGGCGGAGACCCAGTACTTC. This codes for CATSLGYGGRAETQYF.

The rearrangement links TRBV4-2 to TRBJ1-3; D unresolved. This CDR3 region has 17 residues. Germline V CDR1 and CDR2: LGHNA, YNFKEQ. Trimming took off 4 bases at V and 0 bases at J, with 16 bases between the two ends. The chain's CDR3 is CASSLGGSRSSGNTIYF. In DNA, the CDR3 is TGTGCCAGCAGCCTAGGTGGGAGTAGGAGCTCTGGAAACACCATATATTTT.

The chain is built from TRBV23-1 and TRBJ2-7, with D hard to call. TRBV23-1 carries the ORF label, with uncertain function. Trimming stripped 0 bases from V and 3 bases from J, with 3 bases between. CDR3 length: 12 amino acids. The CDR3 region has the DNA TGCGCCAGCAGTCAATCATGCTACGAGCAGTACTTC. It is translated as CASSQSCYEQYF.

The rearrangement joins TRBV5-1 to TRBJ2-7, with a tentative D call TRBD2 (6 bases). The germline V and J ends were trimmed by 0 bases and 2 bases, with 15 bases remaining between them. The V gene's germline CDR1 is SGHRS and CDR2 YFSETQ. The length of the CDR3 is 16 residues. Written as DNA, the CDR3 is TGCGCCAGCAGCTTGGGGGGAGGAGCGCAAGCCTACGAGCAGTACTTC. Protein product: CASSLGGGAQAYEQYF.

CDR3 bases: TGCAGCGTACCCGGACAGGGGCAGGGGGACGAGCAGTACTTC. Its protein product is CSVPGQGQGDEQYF. The chain employs TRBV29-1 and TRBJ2-7, with 9 bases matching TRBD1. Trimming at V came to 6 bases and at J to 5 bases, leaving 11 bases not matched to a gene. CDR3 length: 14 amino acids. CDR1 SQVTM and CDR2 ANQGSEA come from the germline V gene.

This chain joins TRBV6-5 and TRBJ1-2; 12 positions match TRBD1. Germline assignment: CDR1 MNHEY and CDR2 SVGAGI. V trimming: 7 bases; J trimming: 8 bases; junction bases outside the gene matches: 5. The CDR3 has 13 residues. The CDR3 region is CASKGDRGPGYTF. CDR3 nucleotide sequence: TGTGCCAGCAAAGGGGACAGGGGGCCGGGCTACACCTTC.

This clone has only a few counts. The chain is built from TRBV7-8 and TRBJ1-5; weak D call: TRBD1 (6 bases). Germline assignment: CDR1 SGHVS and CDR2 FQNEAQ. This CDR3 comprises 17 residues. V lost 1 base and J 2 bases, leaving 15 bases between the germline ends. The CDR3 nucleotides are TGTGCCAGCAGCTTAGGGGGGCGGGCCAGAGGCAATCAGCCCCAGCATTTT. Protein sequence: CASSLGGRARGNQPQHF.

The J gene is TRBJ2-7, the V gene TRBV7-8, with TRBD1 identical over 9 bases. The CDR3 loop spans 14 amino acids. The V segment lost 4 bases and the J segment 3 bases; nucleotides outside the gene matches: 4. Germline-derived CDR1 and CDR2 are SGHVS and FQNEAQ. The CDR3 reads CASSSTGGLYEQYF. The CDR3 bases are TGTGCCAGCAGCTCGACAGGGGGTCTCTACGAGCAGTACTTC.

This rearrangement joins TRBV10-3 to TRBJ2-7; D is perhaps TRBD1 or TRBD2 (6 bases each). The CDR3 covers 15 residues. V was cut by 8 bases and J by 7 bases, with 24 bases left in between. CDR1 ENHRY and CDR2 SYGVKD come from the germline V gene. The chain's CDR3 is CAIQPYGGRRQEQYF. CDR3 nucleotide sequence: TGTGCCATCCAACCCTACGGGGGCCGGAGACAGGAGCAGTACTTC.

The chain combines TRBV7-8 with TRBJ2-3, with no clear D. Looked up from germline, CDR1 is SGHVS and CDR2 is FQNEAQ. The CDR3 is made up of 12 amino acids. Trimming stripped 3 bases from V and 5 bases from J, with 6 bases between. CDR3 sequence (DNA): TGTGCCAGCAGCTTCGGCTTAGATACGCAGTATTTT. It yields the protein CASSFGLDTQYF. The variable domain in full, completed from reference TRBV7-8 and TRBJ2-3, reads GAGVSQSPRYKVAKRGQDVALRCDPISGHVSLFWYQQALGQGPEFLTYFQNEAQLDKSGLPSDRFFAERPEGSVSTLKIQRTQQEDSAVYLCASSFGLDTQYFGPGTRLTVL.

The chain recombines TRBV7-2 with TRBJ2-3; TRBD1 aligns across 7 bases. V lost 3 bases and J lost 6; bases outside the gene matches: 6. Germline V gene sequence: CDR1 SGHTA, CDR2 FQGNSA. The CDR3 covers 14 residues. The CDR3 nucleotides read TGTGCCAGCAGCTTCCGGGACAGCAGGGATACGCAGTATTTT. Protein product: CASSFRDSRDTQYF.

CDR3 in amino acids: CASSSGTGASGNTIYF. DNA of the CDR3: TGTGCCAGCAGCTCCGGGACCGGGGCCTCTGGAAACACCATATATTTT. V usage is TRBV5-6 and J usage is TRBJ1-3, with a possible D match to TRBD1 (5 bases). The germline V gene encodes CDR1 SGHDT and CDR2 YYEEEE. V shed 3 bases and J shed 0 bases, with 13 bases lying between them. The CDR3 has 16 amino acids. The full variable domain, completed using reference TRBV5-6 and TRBJ1-3, is DAGVTQSPTHLIKTRGQQVTLRCSPKSGHDTVSWYQQALGQGPQFIFQYYEEEERQRGNFPDRFSGHQFPNYSSELNVNALLLGDSALYLCASSSGTGASGNTIYFGEGSWLTVV.

J is TRBJ1-3 and V is TRBV7-9; the D gene is possibly TRBD1 (5 bases). Germline CDR1 is SEHNR and CDR2 is FQNEAQ (reference sequence). CDR3 length equals 14 residues. Trimming shortened V by 5 bases and J by 6 bases, and 14 bases separated the two germline ends. The CDR3 is CASSLAGSENTIYF. The CDR3 bases are TGTGCCAGCAGCCTTGCAGGGTCGGAAAACACCATATATTTT.